A selection of T cell receptor beta chains follows, all from one sample in a study of cytomegalovirus exposure and HLA in healthy donors. Generated by immunoSEQ multiplex PCR, the TCRdb table keeps only in-frame clones and is missing some. The sample holds about 250,000 clones; roughly 87% are singletons and the top ten take more than 10%. Sequenced: PBMCs. The origin of the receptors is a man in his late teens or twenties in good health and CMV-seropositive. CDR3s include the opening cysteine and the closing phenylalanine or tryptophan. A D gene is named only where the DNA matches it firmly. Where a row states a size, it is once, few, many or the class of an expanded clone; other rows omit it.

d_call j_call v_call clone_size cdr3_aa cdr3_nt
TRBD1 TRBJ2-1 TRBV27 - CASSHRQGDADEQFF TGTGCCAGCAGTCATCGACAGGGGGACGCCGATGAGCAGTTCTTC
- TRBJ1-2 TRBV10-3 few CAISAGDRGYTF TGTGCCATCAGTGCGGGGGACCGGGGCTACACCTTC
- TRBJ1-1 TRBV15 - CATGSSRRNTEAFF TGTGCCACCGGGTCTAGTAGGAGGAACACTGAAGCTTTCTTT
- TRBJ2-2 TRBV29-1 once CSVEGRGTGELFF TGCAGCGTTGAAGGGAGGGGCACCGGGGAGCTGTTTTTT
TRBD1 TRBJ2-1 TRBV5-4 - CASSFGQDNYNEQFF TGTGCCAGCAGCTTCGGACAGGACAACTACAATGAGCAGTTCTTC
TRBD2 TRBJ2-1 TRBV9 - CASALAGTGDNEQFF TGTGCCAGCGCCTTAGCGGGGACGGGGGACAATGAGCAGTTCTTC
- TRBJ2-7 TRBV18 - CASSPHEDYEQYF TGTGCCAGCTCACCACATGAGGACTACGAGCAGTACTTC
- TRBJ2-1 TRBV20-1 - CSASLRQGQFF TGCAGTGCTAGTTTAAGGCAGGGGCAGTTCTTC
- TRBJ2-1 TRBV29-1 - CSVEGWGDSYNEQFF TGCAGCGTTGAGGGGTGGGGCGACTCCTACAATGAGCAGTTCTTC
TRBD1 TRBJ1-5 TRBV27 - CASSLGTASNQPQHF TGTGCCAGCAGTTTAGGGACAGCTAGCAATCAGCCCCAGCATTTT
- TRBJ2-2 TRBV4-1 - CASSRRDSETNTGELFF TGCGCCAGCAGCCGCCGGGACTCGGAAACGAACACCGGGGAGCTGTTTTTT
TRBD1 TRBJ1-3 TRBV5-1 - CASSLAPYGQGRASGNTIYF TGCGCCAGCAGCCTCGCCCCCTATGGACAGGGACGGGCCTCTGGAAACACCATATATTTT
TRBD1 TRBJ2-7 TRBV29-1 - CSVLPYEQGAYEQYF TGCAGCGTCCTTCCTTACGAACAGGGGGCTTACGAGCAGTACTTC
- TRBJ2-1 TRBV5-1 - CASSRVNEQFF TGCGCCAGTTCCAGGGTGAATGAGCAGTTCTTC
TRBD2 TRBJ2-7 TRBV11-2 - CASSRRTSGSYEQYF TGTGCCAGCAGCCGCAGGACTAGCGGCTCCTACGAGCAGTACTTC
- TRBJ1-2 TRBV20-1 once CSAWTYGYTF TGCAGTGCCTGGACCTATGGCTACACCTTC
- TRBJ2-5 TRBV27 - CASSLSRSLLRGVVETQYF TGTGCCAGCAGTTTAAGCCGAAGCCTACTCAGGGGGGTAGTGGAGACCCAGTACTTC
- TRBJ1-2 TRBV6-1 - CASSDETGYGYTF TGTGCCAGCAGTGATGAGACAGGCTATGGCTACACCTTC
TRBD2 TRBJ2-7 TRBV27 - CASSLHPSGREYF TGTGCCAGCAGTCTCCACCCTAGCGGGAGGGAGTACTTC
- TRBJ1-1 TRBV6-5 - CASSYVRRTEAFF TGTGCCAGCAGTTACGTCAGACGGACTGAAGCTTTCTTT
- TRBJ1-1 TRBV6-1 - CASRPGTGTRLEAFF TGTGCCAGCAGACCTGGGACCGGGACCCGACTTGAAGCTTTCTTT
- TRBJ1-1 TRBV29-1 once CSVDKGYTEAFF TGCAGCGTTGATAAAGGGTACACTGAAGCTTTCTTT
- TRBJ1-1 TRBV20-1 - CSAPSRAEAFF TGCAGTGCTCCGAGTCGTGCTGAAGCTTTCTTT
TRBD1 TRBJ2-7 TRBV4-1 - CASSQERQGYEQYF TGCGCCAGCAGCCAAGAGAGACAGGGGTACGAGCAGTACTTC
TRBD2 TRBJ2-7 TRBV6-5 - CASSRLAEPYEQYF TGTGCCAGCAGTCGACTAGCGGAACCCTACGAGCAGTACTTC
- TRBJ2-7 TRBV5-1 - CASSLEQGVTYEQYF TGCGCCAGCAGCTTGGAACAGGGTGTTACCTACGAGCAGTACTTC
- TRBJ2-7 TRBV25-1 medium-sized CASSRAGDSSEQYF TGTGCCAGCAGTCGGGCAGGGGACTCATCCGAGCAGTACTTC
- TRBJ2-7 TRBV11-2 - CASSPFTSYEQYF TGTGCCAGCAGCCCCTTCACCTCCTACGAGCAGTACTTC
- TRBJ2-7 TRBV20-1 - CSARFNYEQYF TGCAGTGCTAGATTCAATTACGAGCAGTACTTC
- TRBJ2-1 TRBV2 - CASSPREQFF TGTGCCAGCAGTCCTAGGGAGCAGTTCTTC
- TRBJ1-1 TRBV6-4 - CATSRGGDGTEAFF TGTGCCACCTCCCGGGGGGGGGATGGCACTGAAGCTTTCTTT
- TRBJ2-7 TRBV7-8 - CASSLVVGYEQYF TGTGCCAGCAGCTTAGTCGTGGGCTACGAGCAGTACTTC
- TRBJ1-1 TRBV7-2 - CASSPTPQGMNTEAFF TGTGCCAGCAGCCCCACCCCCCAGGGGATGAACACTGAAGCTTTCTTT
TRBD1 TRBJ1-1 TRBV2 - CASIPDRSNTEAFF TGTGCCAGCATTCCGGACAGGAGTAACACTGAAGCTTTCTTT
- TRBJ1-1 TRBV29-1 - CSVVATATALKAFF TGCAGCGTTGTGGCAACAGCGACGGCTTTGAAAGCTTTCTTT
- TRBJ1-1 TRBV19 - CASAGGTEAFF TGTGCCAGTGCCGGTGGGACTGAAGCTTTCTTT
- TRBJ2-7 TRBV27 once CASSLRPLRTAGWSYEQYF TGTGCCAGCAGTTTAAGACCCTTGAGGACGGCGGGCTGGTCCTACGAGCAGTACTTC
TRBD2 TRBJ2-7 TRBV7-9 - CASSSSGRAYEQYF TGTGCCAGCAGCTCTAGCGGGAGGGCCTACGAGCAGTACTTC
TRBD1 TRBJ1-4 TRBV5-6 - CASSWGTGIEKLFF TGTGCCAGCAGCTGGGGGACAGGCATTGAAAAACTGTTTTTT
TRBD1 TRBJ2-7 TRBV5-1 - CASSRIGTGGTGEQYF TGCGCCAGCAGCCGTATAGGGACAGGGGGCACGGGTGAGCAGTACTTC
- TRBJ1-4 TRBV12-5 - CASRGGDATNEKLFF TGTGCTAGTCGAGGAGGTGACGCAACTAATGAAAAACTGTTTTTT
TRBD1 TRBJ2-3 TRBV29-1 - CSVAQGGTDTQYF TGCAGCGTTGCTCAGGGGGGCACAGATACGCAGTATTTT
TRBD2 TRBJ2-7 TRBV6-5 - CASSFTSGPNYEQYF TGTGCCAGCAGTTTCACTAGCGGACCGAACTACGAGCAGTACTTC
- TRBJ2-1 TRBV27 - CASRHRGYSYNEQFF TGTGCCAGCAGACACCGGGGTTACTCCTACAATGAGCAGTTCTTC
- TRBJ1-4 TRBV11-2 - CASSLGATNEKLFF TGTGCCAGCAGCTTAGGAGCAACTAATGAAAAACTGTTTTTT
- TRBJ1-2 TRBV27 - CASSRNRVEYGYTF TGTGCCAGCAGCCGGAACAGGGTAGAGTATGGCTACACCTTC
TRBD2 TRBJ2-2 TRBV18 - CASSPWTSGSFTAGELFF TGTGCCAGCTCACCCTGGACTAGCGGGAGTTTTACCGCCGGGGAGCTGTTTTTT
- TRBJ2-5 TRBV9 - CASSLFQGETQYF TGTGCCAGCAGCCTATTCCAAGGGGAGACCCAGTACTTC
- TRBJ1-1 TRBV7-9 - CASSPGGNTEAFF TGTGCCAGCAGCCCTGGGGGCAACACTGAAGCTTTCTTT
TRBD1 TRBJ2-3 TRBV11-2 - CASSLDPGQADTQYF TGTGCCAGCAGCTTAGATCCGGGACAGGCGGATACGCAGTATTTT
- TRBJ1-1 TRBV2 once CASSLAQRNTEAFF TGTGCCAGCAGTCTAGCCCAGAGGAACACTGAAGCTTTCTTT